Listed here are 13 T cell receptor beta chains from one sample, sequenced in a study of T cell responses to AZD1222 COVID-19 vaccine. The data were produced by immunoSEQ multiplex PCR, yet TCRdb's version contains in-frame clones alone and is incomplete. This table has tens of thousands of clones, approximately 89% appearing once. The sequencing here drew on peripheral blood, taken on day 0 of MenACWY control vaccination. These receptors came from an adult in good health.

The chain links TRBV3-1 (or the pseudogene TRBV3-2) to TRBJ1-5; D gene uncertain. Trimming stripped 3 bases from V and 5 bases from J, with 8 bases between. Germline V gives CDR1 LGHDT, CDR2 YNNKEL (reference sequence). CDR3 size: 13 residues. CDR3 sequence reads: CASSQGSDQPQHF. CDR3 in DNA: TGTGCCAGCAGCCAGGGGTCCGATCAGCCCCAGCATTTT.

V gene TRBV18 combines with J gene TRBJ2-2; D possibly corresponds to TRBD1 (6 bases). With 6 bases removed from V and 1 base from J, the gap between germline ends came to 12 bases. The CDR3 contains 15 residues. Germline-derived CDR1 and CDR2 are KGHSH and LQKENI. The CDR3 sequence is CASSAATGNTGELFF. The CDR3 coding sequence is TGTGCCAGCTCCGCGGCGACAGGGAACACCGGGGAGCTGTTTTTT.

The CDR3 coding sequence is TGTGCCAGCAGCTTCGGGATGACCGAAGGCTACACCTTC. Protein sequence: CASSFGMTEGYTF. The chain carries TRBV7-9 and TRBJ1-2; D call uncertain. V lost 3 bases and J lost 8, with 13 bases in between. CDR3 size: 13 residues. Germline values: CDR1 SEHNR, CDR2 FQNEAQ (reference sequence).

This chain uses TRBV6-2 or TRBV6-3 with TRBJ1-5; 11 nucleotides align to TRBD1. Germline loops: CDR1 MNHEY, CDR2 SVGEGT. The CDR3 spans 16 residues. With V trimmed by 0 bases and J by 5 bases, 3 bases remained unmatched. CDR3: CASSYSRTGGYQPQHF. The CDR3 DNA sequence: TGTGCCAGCAGTTACTCTAGGACAGGGGGCTATCAGCCCCAGCATTTT.

CDR3 residues: CASSEDGGEAFF. The CDR3 DNA is TGTGCCAGCAGCGAGGACGGGGGAGAAGCTTTCTTT. This sequence joins TRBV6-5 and TRBJ1-1; weak D call: TRBD1 (5 bases). The CDR3 extends over 12 amino acids. Germline-derived CDR1 and CDR2 are MNHEY and SVGAGI. V was cut by 6 bases and J by 8 bases, with 13 bases left in between.

V usage is TRBV7-2 and J usage is TRBJ1-5, with TRBD1 identical over 10 bases. The CDR3 totals 13 residues. CDR1 is SGHTA and CDR2 is FQGNSA in the germline V gene. The trim removed 7 bases at V and 7 bases at J, leaving 4 bases unmatched. CDR3 DNA: TGTGCCAGCACCCCGGACAGGGGGCAGCCCCAGCATTTT. Protein sequence: CASTPDRGQPQHF.

This clone has a single count. The chain has TRBV30 and TRBJ1-6, with 7 bases lining up with TRBD1. Unmatched junction bases numbered 8, after V lost 7 bases and J lost 5 bases. The length of the CDR3 is 14 residues. Germline CDR1 and CDR2: GTSNPN and SVGIG (reference sequence). The CDR3 DNA reads as TGTGCCTCCACTACAGGGGTCAATAATTCACCCCTCCACTTT. Its translation: CASTTGVNNSPLHF.

This rearrangement joins TRBV15 to TRBJ1-1, with D perhaps matching TRBD1 (6 bases). Looked up from germline, CDR1 is LNHNV and CDR2 is YYDKDF (reference sequence). Between the trimmed V and J ends, which lost 1 base and 5 bases, there was a span of 14 bases. This CDR3 has 15 residues. CDR3 nucleotides: TGTGCCACCAGCAGAGTACTCTTACAGGGAACTGAAGCTTTCTTT. Protein product: CATSRVLLQGTEAFF.

The rearrangement links TRBV15 to TRBJ1-1; perhaps TRBD1 as D (5 bases). This CDR3 has 15 amino acids. Germline V gives CDR1 LNHNV, CDR2 YYDKDF (reference sequence). Trimming removed 0 bases at V and 1 base at J, with 9 bases between. In nucleotides, the CDR3 is TGTGCCACCAGCAGAGATAGGACAAGGAACACTGAAGCTTTCTTT. This sequence encodes CATSRDRTRNTEAFF.

This clone was picked up a small number of times. V gene TRBV6-2 or TRBV6-3 combines with J gene TRBJ1-2; TRBD1 matches 7 bases. CDR3 length: 16 residues. The J segment lost 4 bases and the V segment lost 2 bases, leaving 10 bases of the junction unmatched. CDR1 and CDR2 (germline): MNHEY, SVGEGT. The CDR3 loop reads CASSYRPRQGAYGYTF. CDR3 in DNA: TGTGCCAGCAGTTACCGCCCCCGACAGGGAGCCTATGGCTACACCTTC.

This rearrangement joins TRBV4-3 to TRBJ2-6; unclear D gene. The germline gives CDR1 LGHNA, CDR2 YSLEER. V dropped 0 bases and J dropped 0 bases, with 15 bases sitting between them. The CDR3 extends over 19 amino acids. The CDR3 here is CASSQDPLGGSSGANVLTF. The CDR3 DNA is TGCGCCAGCAGCCAAGATCCGTTGGGTGGAAGCTCTGGGGCCAACGTCCTGACTTTC.

On this clone itself: Other DNA sequences of this sample code for an identical CDR3. The rearrangement uses TRBV4-3 and TRBJ2-7, with D perhaps TRBD1 (5 bases). V lost 1 base, J lost 3 bases, and 10 bases lay in between. The CDR3 runs to 14 residues. CDR1 is LGHNA and CDR2 is YSLEER in the germline V gene. The CDR3 nucleotides are TGCGCCAGCAGCCAAGGAACCAGGGACTACGAGCAGTACTTC. Its translation is CASSQGTRDYEQYF.

This clone occurred once. V and J are TRBV19 and TRBJ1-6; D is undetermined. The germline V and J ends were trimmed by 1 base and 7 bases, with 14 bases remaining between them. Germline lookup yields CDR1 LNHDA and CDR2 SQIVND (reference sequence). This CDR3 has 16 residues. The chain's CDR3 is CASSIVQSRGNSPLHF. DNA for the CDR3: TGTGCCAGTAGTATAGTCCAATCCCGCGGGAATTCACCCCTCCACTTT.